This T cell receptor (beta chain) is from a study of T cell changes during pregnancy in multiple sclerosis. Clones were sequenced by immunoSEQ multiplex PCR, and TCRdb holds only the in-frame ones, with some missing. The sample records about 48,000 clones, over 80% being singletons. The germline V gene encodes CDR1 SGDLS and CDR2 YYNGEE. Trimming at V came to 3 bases and at J to 5 bases, leaving 5 bases not matched to a gene. The CDR3 is made up of 14 amino acids. The clonotype was recovered from a female donor in good health, enrolled as a control in a pregnancy study. V is TRBV9 and J is TRBJ2-1; 7 positions agree with TRBD1. The sequencing here drew on CD4+ T cells from peripheral blood mononuclear cells, taken in the second trimester of pregnancy. The DNA for the CDR3 is TGTGCCAGCAGCGGGGGACAGAGACACAATGAGCAGTTCTTC. Its translation is CASSGGQRHNEQFF.